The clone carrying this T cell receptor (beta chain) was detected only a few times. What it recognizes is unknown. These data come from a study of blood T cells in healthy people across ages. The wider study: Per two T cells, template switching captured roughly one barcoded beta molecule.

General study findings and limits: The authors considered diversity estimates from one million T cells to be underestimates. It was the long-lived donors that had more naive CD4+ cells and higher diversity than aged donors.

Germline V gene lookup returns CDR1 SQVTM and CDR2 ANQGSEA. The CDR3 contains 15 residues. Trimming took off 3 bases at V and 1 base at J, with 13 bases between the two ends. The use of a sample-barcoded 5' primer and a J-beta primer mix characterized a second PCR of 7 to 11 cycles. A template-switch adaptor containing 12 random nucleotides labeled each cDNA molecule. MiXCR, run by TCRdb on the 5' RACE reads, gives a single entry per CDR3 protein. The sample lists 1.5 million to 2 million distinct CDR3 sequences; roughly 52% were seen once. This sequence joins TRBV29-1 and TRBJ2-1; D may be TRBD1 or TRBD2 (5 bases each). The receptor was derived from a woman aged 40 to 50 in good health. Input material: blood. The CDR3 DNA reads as TGCAGCGTTGAGGGGCTAGCCCTATCCTACAATGAGCAGTTCTTC. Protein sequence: CSVEGLALSYNEQFF.